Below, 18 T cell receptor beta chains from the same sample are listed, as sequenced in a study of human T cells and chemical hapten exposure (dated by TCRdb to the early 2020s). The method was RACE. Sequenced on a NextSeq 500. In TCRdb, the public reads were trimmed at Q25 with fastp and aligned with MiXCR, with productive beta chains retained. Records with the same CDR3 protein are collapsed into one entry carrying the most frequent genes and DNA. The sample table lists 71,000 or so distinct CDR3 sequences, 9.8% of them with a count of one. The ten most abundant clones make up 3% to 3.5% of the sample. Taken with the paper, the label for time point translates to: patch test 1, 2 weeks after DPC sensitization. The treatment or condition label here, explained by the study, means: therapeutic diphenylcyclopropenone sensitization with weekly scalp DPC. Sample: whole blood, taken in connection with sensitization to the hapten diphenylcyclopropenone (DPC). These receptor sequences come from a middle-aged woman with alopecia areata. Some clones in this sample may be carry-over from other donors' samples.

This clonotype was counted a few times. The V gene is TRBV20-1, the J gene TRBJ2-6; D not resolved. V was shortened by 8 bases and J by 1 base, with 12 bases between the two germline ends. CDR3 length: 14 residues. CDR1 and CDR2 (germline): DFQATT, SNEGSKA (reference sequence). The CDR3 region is CSTLLGSGANVLTF. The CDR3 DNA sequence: TGCAGTACACTTTTGGGATCTGGGGCCAACGTCCTGACTTTC.

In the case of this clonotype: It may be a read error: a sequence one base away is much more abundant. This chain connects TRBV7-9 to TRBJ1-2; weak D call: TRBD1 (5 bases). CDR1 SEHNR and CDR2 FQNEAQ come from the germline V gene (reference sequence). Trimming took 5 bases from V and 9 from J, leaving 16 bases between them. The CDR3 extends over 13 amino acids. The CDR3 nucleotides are TGTGCCAGCAGCCCGGGCCCGGACAATTGCTACACCTTC. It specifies CASSPGPDNCYTF.

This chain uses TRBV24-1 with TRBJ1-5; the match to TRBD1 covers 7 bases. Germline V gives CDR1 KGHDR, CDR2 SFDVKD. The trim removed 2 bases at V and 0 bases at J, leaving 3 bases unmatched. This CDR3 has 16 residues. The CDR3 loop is CATSDSGQYSNQPQHF. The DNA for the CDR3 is TGTGCCACCAGTGATTCGGGACAGTATAGCAATCAGCCCCAGCATTTT.

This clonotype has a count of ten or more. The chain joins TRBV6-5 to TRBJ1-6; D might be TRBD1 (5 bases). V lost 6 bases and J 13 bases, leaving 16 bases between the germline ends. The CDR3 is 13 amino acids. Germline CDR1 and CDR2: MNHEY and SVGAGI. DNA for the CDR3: TGTGCCAGCAGCCCACCCCAGGGAGGGCCCCTCCACTTT. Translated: CASSPPQGGPLHF.

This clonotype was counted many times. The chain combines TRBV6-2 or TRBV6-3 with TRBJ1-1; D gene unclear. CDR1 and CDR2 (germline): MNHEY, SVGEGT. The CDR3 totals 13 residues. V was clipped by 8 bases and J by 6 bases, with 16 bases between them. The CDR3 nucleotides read TGTGCCAGCTTCTCACGAGAGGTCCCTGAAGCTTTCTTT. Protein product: CASFSREVPEAFF.

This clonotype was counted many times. The CDR3 reads CASSLGARGFTDTQYF. The CDR3 bases are TGTGCCAGCAGCTTAGGGGCGAGGGGTTTCACAGATACGCAGTATTTT. The chain is built from TRBV7-2 and TRBJ2-3; D is possibly TRBD1 or TRBD2 (5 bases each). V dropped 1 base and J dropped 2 bases, with 13 bases sitting between them. Germline V gene lookup returns CDR1 SGHTA and CDR2 FQGNSA. The CDR3 is 16 amino acids.

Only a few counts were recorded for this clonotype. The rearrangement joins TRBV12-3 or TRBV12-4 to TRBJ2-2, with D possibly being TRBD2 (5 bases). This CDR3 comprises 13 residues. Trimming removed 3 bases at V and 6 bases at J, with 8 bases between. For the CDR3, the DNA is TGTGCCAGCAGTTTCGAGGGTGCCGGGGAGCTGTTTTTT. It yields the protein CASSFEGAGELFF.

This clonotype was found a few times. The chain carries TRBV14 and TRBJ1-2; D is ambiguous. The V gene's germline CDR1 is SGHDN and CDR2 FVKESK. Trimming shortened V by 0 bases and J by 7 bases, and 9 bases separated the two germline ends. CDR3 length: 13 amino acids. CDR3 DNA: TGTGCCAGCAGCCAAGATCGTCAGGCTGGCTACACCTTC. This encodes CASSQDRQAGYTF.

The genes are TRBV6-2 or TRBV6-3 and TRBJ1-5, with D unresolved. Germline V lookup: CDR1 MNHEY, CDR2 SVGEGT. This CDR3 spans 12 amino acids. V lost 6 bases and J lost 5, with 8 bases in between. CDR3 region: CASSRSDQPQHF. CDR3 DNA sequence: TGTGCCAGCAGCCGCAGTGATCAGCCCCAGCATTTT.

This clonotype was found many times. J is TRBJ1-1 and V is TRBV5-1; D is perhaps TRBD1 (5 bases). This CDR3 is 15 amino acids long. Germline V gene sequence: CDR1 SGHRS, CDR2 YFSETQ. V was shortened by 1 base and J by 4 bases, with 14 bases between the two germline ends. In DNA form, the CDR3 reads TGCGCCAGCAGCTTGTATCCCAGGGAGGGCACTGAAGCTTTCTTT. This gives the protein CASSLYPREGTEAFF. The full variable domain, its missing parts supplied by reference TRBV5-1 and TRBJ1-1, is KAGVTQTPRYLIKTRGQQVTLSCSPISGHRSVSWYQQTPGQGLQFLFEYFSETQRNKGNFPGRFSGRQFSNSRSEMNVSTLELGDSALYLCASSLYPREGTEAFFGQGTRLTVV.

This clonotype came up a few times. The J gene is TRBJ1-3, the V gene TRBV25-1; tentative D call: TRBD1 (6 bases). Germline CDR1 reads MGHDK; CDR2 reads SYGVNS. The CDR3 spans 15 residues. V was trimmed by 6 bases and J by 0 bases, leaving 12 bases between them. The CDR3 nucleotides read TGTGCCAGCAGCTTAGGGGGATTCTCTGGAAACACCATATATTTT. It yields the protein CASSLGGFSGNTIYF.

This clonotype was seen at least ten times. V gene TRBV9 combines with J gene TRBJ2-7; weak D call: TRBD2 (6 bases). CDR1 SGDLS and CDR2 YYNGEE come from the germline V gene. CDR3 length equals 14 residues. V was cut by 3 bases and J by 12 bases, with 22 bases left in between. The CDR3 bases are TGTGCCAGCAGCGCCGCGGGGCTAGTCAGTGGTCTGTACTTC. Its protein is CASSAAGLVSGLYF.

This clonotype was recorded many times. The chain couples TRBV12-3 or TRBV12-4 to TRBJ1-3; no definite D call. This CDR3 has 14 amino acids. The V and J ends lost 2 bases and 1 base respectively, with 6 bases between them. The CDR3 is CASSLMLSGNTIYF. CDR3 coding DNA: TGTGCCAGCAGTTTAATGCTTTCTGGAAACACCATATATTTT.

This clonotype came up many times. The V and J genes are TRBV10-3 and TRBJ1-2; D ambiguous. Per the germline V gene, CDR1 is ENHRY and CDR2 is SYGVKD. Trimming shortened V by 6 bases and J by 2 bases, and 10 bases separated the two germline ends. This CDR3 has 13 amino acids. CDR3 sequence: CAIRDRENYGYTF. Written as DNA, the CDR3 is TGTGCCATCAGGGACCGCGAAAACTATGGCTACACCTTC.

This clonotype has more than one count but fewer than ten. The CDR3 here is CASSFGLAKNIQYF. The CDR3 region has the DNA TGTGCCAGCAGTTTCGGACTAGCCAAAAACATTCAGTACTTC. The chain joins TRBV12-3 or TRBV12-4 to TRBJ2-4, with TRBD2 as a possible D gene (5 bases). This CDR3 contains 14 residues. The ends were cut back, 3 bases at V and 0 bases at J, with 6 bases in the middle.

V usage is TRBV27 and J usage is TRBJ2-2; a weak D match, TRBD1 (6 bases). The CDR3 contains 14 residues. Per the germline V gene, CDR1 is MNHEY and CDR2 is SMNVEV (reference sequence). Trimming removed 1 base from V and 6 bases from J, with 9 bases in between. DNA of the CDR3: TGTGCCAGCAGTTTATTAGGGGGTCCCGGGGAGCTGTTTTTT. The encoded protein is CASSLLGGPGELFF.

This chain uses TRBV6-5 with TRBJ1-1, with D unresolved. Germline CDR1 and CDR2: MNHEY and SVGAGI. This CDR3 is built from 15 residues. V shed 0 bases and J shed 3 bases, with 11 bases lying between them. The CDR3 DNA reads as TGTGCCAGCAGTTACTCGATAGGGCTGGACACTGAAGCTTTCTTT. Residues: CASSYSIGLDTEAFF.

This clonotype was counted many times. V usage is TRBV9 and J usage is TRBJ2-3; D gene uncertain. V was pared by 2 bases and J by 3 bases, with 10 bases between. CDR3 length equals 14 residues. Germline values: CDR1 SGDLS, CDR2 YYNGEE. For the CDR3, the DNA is TGTGCCAGCAGCGTTTCCCACAGTACAGATACGCAGTATTTT. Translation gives CASSVSHSTDTQYF.